This T cell receptor beta chain was retrieved from a study of blood T cells in healthy people across ages (dated by TCRdb to the mid-2010s). Describing the broader study: In model experiments, template switching captured about one uniquely barcoded TCR beta cDNA molecule for every two T cells. To avoid experimental bias, donors of different ages were distributed randomly across sequencing lanes. Four age groups were formed from the donors: young (average about 17 years), middle-aged (around 39), aged (approximately 60) and long-lived (less than 85). Age-related changes in TCR beta repertoire diversity were measured in the study by deep sequencing normalized with unique cDNA molecular identifiers. For two donors (one aged 18 to 30 and one aged 80 or older), the study analyzed two additional independent replicas of 1 million unique cDNA reads from the same blood draw.

From a lookup of the germline V gene, CDR1 and CDR2 are SQVTM and ANQGSEA. The V end loses 1 base and the J end loses 7 bases, and a stretch of 14 bases separates them. From cysteine to phenylalanine, the CDR3 is 14 amino acids long. The sequence is cut down to CDR3 DNA, 42 bases in frame from base 1. The donors were around 39 Caucasian individuals from Russia, aged roughly 6 to 100 years, who were systemically healthy. Approximately 10 milliliters of peripheral blood were collected from each donor into EDTA-treated Vacutainer tubes. Ficoll-Paque density-gradient centrifugation was used to isolate PBMCs, with at least 6 million per sample. Total RNA was extracted from PBMCs with Trizol reagent, with at least 5.5 micrograms obtained per sample. The percentages of naive CD45RAhigh/CD27high T cells were determined by flow cytometry on a PBMC aliquot from every donor. The table lists this clonotype with many counts. There is no known antigen for this receptor. Nothing much larger sits one base from this clone, and base qualities are not available.

Results and caveats for the whole study, not just this receptor: Because donor CMV infection status was unknown, age-related changes in expanded clonotypes were potentially confounded. Compared with the aged group, the long-lived group had more naive CD4+ T cells, fewer expanded clones and increased TCR diversity, suggesting age selection. Because profiling used bulk unsorted PBMCs, naive and antigen-experienced compartments could not be compared conclusively. Total diversity estimates from one million sequenced T cells were considered lower bounds and underestimates. As age increased, observed TCR beta diversity per million T cells dropped in a roughly linear way, and a significant reduction was already evident by age about 40. A strong correlation was found between observed TCR beta diversity and the percentage of naive T cells measured by flow cytometry.

Libraries were prepared through 5' RACE. Instrument on record: Illumina HiSeq 2500. A second roughly 7 to 12 cycle PCR used a sample-barcoded 5' primer and a J-beta primer mix. A template-switch 5' adaptor carrying 12 random nucleotides introduced a unique molecular identifier onto each TCR beta cDNA molecule. At least 2.5 million CDR3-containing paired-end reads were obtained from each sample. First-strand cDNA synthesis was performed from all RNA using the Mint cDNA synthesis kit, with priming by a TRBC-specific oligonucleotide. Following uracil-DNA glycosylase treatment, all cDNA underwent a first 18-cycle PCR with the universal primers M1SS and BC2_uni_R. The source study handled its data this way. Each sample was normalized by randomly selecting 1 million high-quality reads, each carrying a distinct molecular identifier. Instead of being binned into consensus sequences, reads that shared molecular identifiers were thrown out. MiTCR, run with a Q25 quality threshold and the strictest error-elimination algorithm, handled CDR3 identification, clonotype clustering and error correction. A nonparametric unseen species model with Euler transformation was used to estimate lower-bound total TCR beta diversity. TCRdb trimmed public reads at Q25 via fastp, called clones via MiXCR and kept in-frame beta chains. All rows with the same CDR3 protein become a single entry with the most common DNA and genes. These V and J calls are TCRdb output, not the study's own analysis. The sample contains around 900,000 distinct CDR3 sequences, 29% of them found a single time. The ten largest make up roughly a sixth of the sample.

The specimen sequenced was blood. The clonotype comes from a woman at least 80 years old in good health. This receptor chain uses TRBV29-1 and TRBJ2-4; tentative D gene TRBD1, with 6 bases matching. CDR3 loop: CSVEAGGRGNIQYF. The bases are TGCAGCGTTGAAGCTGGTGGCAGGGGCAACATTCAGTACTTC.